The TCR beta chain described here comes from a study of cytotoxic CD8 clonotypes in ibrutinib-treated CLL. The V gene's germline CDR1 is SGHRS and CDR2 YFSETQ. Trimming at V came to 0 bases and at J to 7 bases, leaving 15 bases not matched to a gene. The CDR3 is 17 residues long. The data were produced by immunoSEQ multiplex PCR, yet TCRdb's version contains in-frame clones alone and is incomplete. The sample shows 250,000 to 350,000 clones, approximately 76% of them seen only once. This clonotype originated in a human donor with chronic lymphocytic leukemia. The genes are TRBV5-1 and TRBJ1-2; TRBD1 matches at 7 bases. The source was PBMCs, collected at disease progression, from a patient treated with ibrutinib. CDR3 in DNA: TGCGCCAGCAGCTTGGGAGGTGCAATGACAGGGACCTTTGGCTACACCTTC. This gives the protein CASSLGGAMTGTFGYTF.